The 26 T cell receptor beta chains reported below all come from one sample, sequenced in a study of blood T cell repertoires in COVID-19. Assay: immunoSEQ multiplex PCR; the TCRdb copy retains only in-frame clones and omits some. This sample yields hundreds of thousands of clones, of which 83% are seen a single time; about 4.6% belongs to the top ten. The specimen sequenced was PBMCs or T cells enriched from blood (not recorded which). The receptors stem from a woman in her forties or fifties who had been exposed to COVID-19.

The chain carries TRBV11-2 and TRBJ1-3; no definite D call. Trimming took off 1 base at V and 2 bases at J, with 6 bases between the two ends. This CDR3 is 14 amino acids long. In germline, CDR1 is SGHAT, CDR2 FQNNGV. CDR3: CASSLVGAGNTIYF. The CDR3 DNA reads TGTGCCAGCAGCTTAGTCGGGGCTGGAAACACCATATATTTT.

The chain uses TRBV6-5 and TRBJ1-1; D is possibly TRBD1 (5 bases). In germline, CDR1 is MNHEY, CDR2 SVGAGI. The germline V and J ends were trimmed by 6 bases and 0 bases, with 14 bases remaining between them. The CDR3 is 15 amino acids. This CDR3 reads CASRGEAGMNTEAFF. In DNA, the CDR3 is TGTGCCAGCAGGGGGGAGGCTGGTATGAACACTGAAGCTTTCTTT.

The chain joins TRBV5-8 to TRBJ2-2; perhaps TRBD1 as D (6 bases). The CDR3 covers 14 residues. Germline CDR1 and CDR2: SGHTS and YDEGEE. Trimming took 6 bases from V and 4 from J, leaving 13 bases between them. In DNA, the CDR3 is TGTGCCAGCATCCGGGCAGGGGTCACCGGGGAGCTGTTTTTT. Its protein product is CASIRAGVTGELFF.

The rearrangement joins TRBV15 to TRBJ2-2; the D is unclear. The V end lost 1 base, the J end lost 7 bases, and 10 bases lay between the germline ends. The CDR3 spans 14 residues. Germline loops: CDR1 LNHNV, CDR2 YYDKDF (reference sequence). The CDR3 sequence: CATSRVEQSGELFF. As DNA, the CDR3 is TGTGCCACCAGCAGAGTAGAACAGAGCGGGGAGCTGTTTTTT.

The V call is TRBV27, the J call TRBJ1-1; 9 nucleotides line up with TRBD1. V lost 5 bases and J lost 1; bases outside the gene matches: 2. Germline V gene sequence: CDR1 MNHEY, CDR2 SMNVEV (reference sequence). The CDR3 is 14 amino acids. The CDR3 bases are TGTGCCAGCAGTCAGGGACAGGGGAACACTGAAGCTTTCTTT. Its translation: CASSQGQGNTEAFF.

The V and J genes are TRBV28 and TRBJ1-2; 7 nucleotides line up with TRBD1. Germline CDR1 MDHEN, CDR2 SYDVKM. V lost 5 bases, J lost 7 bases, and 4 bases stayed unmatched. This CDR3 comprises 12 residues. For the CDR3, the DNA is TGTGCCAGCAGTCTTTACAGGGGTGGCTACACCTTC. Encoded protein: CASSLYRGGYTF.

This clone came up a few times. CDR3 sequence: CASSLDGAPGELFF. For the CDR3, the DNA is TGCGCCAGCAGCTTAGATGGGGCGCCCGGGGAGCTGTTTTTT. The chain links TRBV5-1 to TRBJ2-2; D is possibly TRBD1 (5 bases). V lost 2 bases and J 6 bases, leaving 11 bases between the germline ends. CDR1 is SGHRS and CDR2 is YFSETQ in the germline V gene. This CDR3 has 14 amino acids.

This sequence joins TRBV30 and TRBJ1-1; TRBD1 aligns across 7 bases. Germline V gives CDR1 GTSNPN, CDR2 SVGIG (reference sequence). V dropped 8 bases and J dropped 1; count of bases not matched to a gene: 7. The CDR3 sequence is 13 residues long. CDR3 protein: CAGRQGRNTEAFF. Here the CDR3 DNA reads TGTGCCGGTCGACAGGGACGGAACACTGAAGCTTTCTTT.

The CDR3 DNA reads as TGTGCCAGCAGTGAAGTCGTCGCGGGGGGAGATACGCAGTATTTT. Translating it yields CASSEVVAGGDTQYF. The chain carries TRBV6-1 and TRBJ2-3; 8 positions agree with TRBD2. Germline-derived CDR1 and CDR2 are MNHNS and SASEGT. The V gene end was trimmed by 1 base and the J gene end by 5 bases; junction bases not matched to a gene: 5. The CDR3 contains 15 residues.

The V gene is TRBV27, the J gene TRBJ1-1, with 9 nucleotides matching TRBD1. The length of the CDR3 is 14 residues. Germline V lookup: CDR1 MNHEY, CDR2 SMNVEV (reference sequence). The V segment lost 5 bases and the J segment 4 bases; nucleotides outside the gene matches: 5. The CDR3 DNA reads as TGTGCCAGCAGTGCAAACAGGGGGCTCACTGAAGCTTTCTTT. Translated, it gives CASSANRGLTEAFF.

The chain employs TRBV2 and TRBJ2-5, with D possibly TRBD2 on 6 matching bases. Trimming stripped 4 bases from V and 0 bases from J, with 15 bases between. This CDR3 region has 16 residues. Germline V lookup: CDR1 SNHLY, CDR2 FYNNEI. Here the CDR3 DNA reads TGTGCCAGCAGTGCTGGTTCACGGGGGTACCAAGAGACCCAGTACTTC. This encodes CASSAGSRGYQETQYF.

This clone came up once. This chain connects TRBV13 to TRBJ2-1, with D possibly matching TRBD1 (6 bases). This CDR3 contains 15 residues. The V and J ends lost 5 bases and 0 bases respectively, with 11 bases between them. Germline values: CDR1 PRHDT, CDR2 FYEKMQ (reference sequence). CDR3 region: CASSMTGDSYNEQFF. CDR3 nucleotide sequence: TGTGCCAGCAGCATGACAGGTGACTCCTACAATGAGCAGTTCTTC.

The rearrangement links TRBV2 to TRBJ2-7; the D gene is possibly TRBD1 (5 bases). Germline assignment: CDR1 SNHLY and CDR2 FYNNEI. The CDR3 has 13 residues. The ends were cut back, 5 bases at V and 3 bases at J, with 11 bases in the middle. Here the CDR3 reads CASSPGHGYEQYF. CDR3 DNA: TGTGCCAGCAGTCCCGGACACGGCTACGAGCAGTACTTC. The full variable domain, with the rest looked up from reference TRBV2 and TRBJ2-7, is EPEVTQTPSHQVTQMGQEVILRCVPISNHLYFYWYRQILGQKVEFLVSFYNNEISEKSEIFDDQFSVERPDGSNFTLKIRSTKLEDSAMYFCASSPGHGYEQYFGPGTRLTVT.

A note on this clone: Other DNA sequences from this sample encode an identical CDR3 as well. This chain joins TRBV5-4 and TRBJ1-3; tentative D call: TRBD1 (5 bases). The V gene's germline CDR1 is SGHNT and CDR2 YYREEE (reference sequence). The CDR3 extends over 15 amino acids. V lost 0 bases and J lost 0, with 7 bases in between. CDR3 nucleotide sequence: TGTGCCAGCAGCTTGGCGGGGGGCTCTGGAAACACCATATATTTT. It yields the protein CASSLAGGSGNTIYF.

The chain links TRBV5-8 to TRBJ2-1; TRBD2 might be the D (5 bases). Looked up from germline, CDR1 is SGHTS and CDR2 is YDEGEE. Deletions cut 4 bases from V and 9 bases from J, with 17 bases between. This CDR3 is 14 amino acids long. CDR3 bases: TGTGCCAGCAGCCCGGGGTATGTCGTGGGTGAGCAGTTCTTC. Amino acids: CASSPGYVVGEQFF.

The V gene is TRBV5-4, the J gene TRBJ1-1, with D possibly being TRBD1 (5 bases). CDR3 length: 13 amino acids. Germline CDR1 SGHNT, CDR2 YYREEE (reference sequence). Trimming took 5 bases from V and 4 from J, leaving 12 bases between them. The CDR3, as DNA: TGTGCCAGCAGTTTCCCAGGGTCCACTGAAGCTTTCTTT. Its translation is CASSFPGSTEAFF. Full variable domain (rest looked up from reference TRBV5-4 and TRBJ1-1): ETGVTQSPTHLIKTRGQQVTLRCSSQSGHNTVSWYQQALGQGPQFIFQYYREEENGRGNFPPRFSGLQFPNYSSELNVNALELDDSALYLCASSFPGSTEAFFGQGTRLTVV.

The CDR3 bases are TGTGCCAGCAGCCCTCGACAGGGCGCTGAAGCTTTCTTT. It specifies CASSPRQGAEAFF. This chain links TRBV7-6 with TRBJ1-1, with 7 positions matching TRBD1. The CDR3 has 13 amino acids. The J segment lost 6 bases and the V segment lost 5 bases, leaving 6 bases of the junction unmatched. Germline CDR1 reads SGHVS; CDR2 reads FNYEAQ.

The chain carries TRBV29-1 and TRBJ1-1, with TRBD1 as a possible D gene (5 bases). This CDR3 region has 12 residues. V lost 2 bases to trimming and J lost 5 bases, with 9 bases between them. Germline V gene lookup returns CDR1 SQVTM and CDR2 ANQGSEA. The CDR3 protein is CSVELGVTEAFF. CDR3 nucleotides: TGCAGCGTTGAACTAGGGGTGACTGAAGCTTTCTTT.

V and J are TRBV3-1 (or the pseudogene TRBV3-2) and TRBJ1-6; no clear D. Trimming removed 4 bases at V and 5 bases at J, with 9 bases between. CDR3 length equals 14 residues. Germline V CDR1 and CDR2: LGHDT, YNNKEL (reference sequence). The CDR3 coding sequence is TGTGCCAGCAGCCGAGACATCCATAATTCACCCCTCCACTTT. It codes for CASSRDIHNSPLHF.

The V gene is TRBV19, the J gene TRBJ2-3; 12 bases align to TRBD1. CDR1 and CDR2 (germline): LNHDA, SQIVND (reference sequence). The J segment lost 1 base and the V segment lost 8 bases, leaving 7 bases of the junction unmatched. The CDR3 runs 16 residues. The CDR3 loop reads CASQTGTGGGTDTQYF. Here the CDR3 DNA reads TGTGCCAGTCAGACCGGGACAGGGGGCGGCACAGATACGCAGTATTTT.

There are a few counts of this clone. The chain links TRBV13 to TRBJ1-1; D is possibly TRBD1 (5 bases). V lost 5 bases, J lost 1 base, and 32 bases lay in between. The CDR3 runs 21 residues. The germline V gene has CDR1 PRHDT and CDR2 FYEKMQ (reference sequence). Here the CDR3 reads CASSQTRWGSTMVMTNTEAFF. CDR3 coding DNA: TGTGCCAGCAGCCAAACCCGTTGGGGCAGTACGATGGTGATGACGAACACTGAAGCTTTCTTT.

The CDR3 DNA is TGTGCCAGCAGTACCACCACAGGTAGTGGTAACTATGGCTACACCTTC. Translated: CASSTTTGSGNYGYTF. The rearrangement links TRBV6-6 to TRBJ1-2; a weak D match, TRBD1 (5 bases). Per germline, CDR1 MNHNY and CDR2 SVGAGI (reference sequence). Trimming cost V 5 bases and J 1 base, with 17 bases left between them. The CDR3 extends over 16 amino acids.

The rearrangement links TRBV30 to TRBJ2-1; 13 nucleotides align to TRBD2. Germline V gives CDR1 GTSNPN, CDR2 SVGIG (reference sequence). The CDR3 contains 16 residues. With V trimmed by 1 base and J by 4 bases, 4 bases remained unmatched. Here the CDR3 reads CAWSAQTSGGYNEQFF. The CDR3 DNA sequence: TGTGCCTGGAGTGCACAGACTAGCGGGGGGTACAATGAGCAGTTCTTC.

This clone occurred a few times. The rearrangement joins TRBV6-2 or TRBV6-3 to TRBJ1-3, with a tentative D call TRBD1 (5 bases). CDR1 MNHEY and CDR2 SVGEGT come from the germline V gene. Trimming left V 7 bases short and J 1 base short, with 17 bases between. The CDR3 is 16 amino acids. CDR3 bases: TGTGCCAGCACCCCATCGGGGGTAGGATCTGGAAACACCATATATTTT. Encoded protein: CASTPSGVGSGNTIYF.

This clone was seen repeatedly, ten times or more. This chain connects TRBV12-3 or TRBV12-4 to TRBJ1-6, with a possible D match to TRBD1 (6 bases). Deletions cut 5 bases from V and 16 bases from J, with 15 bases between. This CDR3 spans 12 amino acids. The CDR3 region is CASSPLQGILHF. For the CDR3, the DNA is TGTGCCAGCAGTCCCCTACAGGGCATACTCCACTTT.

This chain uses TRBV19 with TRBJ1-2; a possible D gene is TRBD1 (6 bases). The germline V and J ends were trimmed by 10 bases and 0 bases, with 24 bases remaining between them. Germline V gives CDR1 LNHDA, CDR2 SQIVND (reference sequence). The CDR3 sequence is 17 residues long. The CDR3 spells CAIRRGEKQGANYGYTF. The CDR3 DNA reads TGTGCCATCCGACGAGGGGAGAAACAGGGAGCTAACTATGGCTACACCTTC.